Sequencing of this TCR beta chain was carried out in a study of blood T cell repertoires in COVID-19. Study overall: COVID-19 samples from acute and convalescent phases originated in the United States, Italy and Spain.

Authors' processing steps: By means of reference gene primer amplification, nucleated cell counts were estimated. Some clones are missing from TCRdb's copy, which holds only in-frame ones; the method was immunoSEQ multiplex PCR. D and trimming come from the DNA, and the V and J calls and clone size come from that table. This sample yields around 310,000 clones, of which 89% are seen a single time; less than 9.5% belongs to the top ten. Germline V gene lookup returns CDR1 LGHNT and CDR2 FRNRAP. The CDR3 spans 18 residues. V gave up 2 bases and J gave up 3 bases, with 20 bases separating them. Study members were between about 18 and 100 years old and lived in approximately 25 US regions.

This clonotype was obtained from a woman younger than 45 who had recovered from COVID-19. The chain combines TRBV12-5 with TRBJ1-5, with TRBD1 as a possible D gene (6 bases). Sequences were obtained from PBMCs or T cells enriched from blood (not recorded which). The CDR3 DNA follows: TGTGCTAGTGGTTTGAGGGTCTTGGGGGCCCCTATCAATCAGCCCCAGCATTTT. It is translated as CASGLRVLGAPINQPQHF.